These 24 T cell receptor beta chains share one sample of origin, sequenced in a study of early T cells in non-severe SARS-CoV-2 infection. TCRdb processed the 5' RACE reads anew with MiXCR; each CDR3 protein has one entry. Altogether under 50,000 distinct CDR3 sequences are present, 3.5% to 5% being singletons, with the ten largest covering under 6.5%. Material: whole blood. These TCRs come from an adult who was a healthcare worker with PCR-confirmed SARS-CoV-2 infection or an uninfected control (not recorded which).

The CDR3 loop is CASSLPPRAGGRYNEQFF. The CDR3, as DNA: TGTGCCAGCAGTTTACCGCCTCGTGCGGGAGGGCGCTACAATGAGCAGTTCTTC. The genes are TRBV27 and TRBJ2-1, with 9 bases matching TRBD2. The CDR3 spans 18 residues. Germline CDR1 and CDR2: MNHEY and SMNVEV (reference sequence). V lost 2 bases, J lost 3 bases, and 11 bases stayed unmatched.

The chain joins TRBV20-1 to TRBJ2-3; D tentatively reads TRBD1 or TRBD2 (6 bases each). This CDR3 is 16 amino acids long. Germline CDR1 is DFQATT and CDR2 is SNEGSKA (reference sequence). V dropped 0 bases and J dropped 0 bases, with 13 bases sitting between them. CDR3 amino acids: CSARESGGHSTDTQYF. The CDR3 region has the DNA TGCAGTGCTAGAGAATCCGGGGGCCATAGCACAGATACGCAGTATTTT.

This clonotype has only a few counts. The CDR3 DNA reads TGTGCCAGCAGCGTAACTGGGACTAGCGGGGCGAAGCCTTATTTT. Its translation is CASSVTGTSGAKPYF. This chain connects TRBV9 to TRBJ2-3, with TRBD2 matching 13 bases. Germline V gene lookup returns CDR1 SGDLS and CDR2 YYNGEE. The V segment lost 1 base and the J segment 15 bases; nucleotides outside the gene matches: 11. This CDR3 has 15 amino acids. The whole variable domain, remainder taken from reference TRBV9 and TRBJ2-3, is DSGVTQTPKHLITATGQRVTLRCSPRSGDLSVYWYQQSLDQGLQFLIQYYNGEERAKGNILERFSAQQFPDLHSELNLSSLELGDSALYFCASSVTGTSGAKPYFGPGTRLTVL.

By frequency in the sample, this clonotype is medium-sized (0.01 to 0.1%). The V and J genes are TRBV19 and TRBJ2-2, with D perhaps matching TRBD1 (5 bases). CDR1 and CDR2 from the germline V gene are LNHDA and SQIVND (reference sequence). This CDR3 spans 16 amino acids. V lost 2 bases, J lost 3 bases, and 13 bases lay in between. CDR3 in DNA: TGTGCCAGTAGTATATTAACAGGAGTACACACCGGGGAGCTGTTTTTT. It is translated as CASSILTGVHTGELFF. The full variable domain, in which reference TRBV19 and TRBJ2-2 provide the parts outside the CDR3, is DGGITQSPKYLFRKEGQNVTLSCEQNLNHDAMYWYRQDPGQGLRLIYYSQIVNDFQKGDIAEGYSVSREKKESFPLTVTSAQKNPTAFYLCASSILTGVHTGELFFGEGSRLTVL.

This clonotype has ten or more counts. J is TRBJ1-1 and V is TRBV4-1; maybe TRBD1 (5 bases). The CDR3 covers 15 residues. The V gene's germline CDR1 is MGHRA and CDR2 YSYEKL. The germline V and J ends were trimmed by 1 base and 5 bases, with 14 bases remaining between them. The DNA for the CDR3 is TGCGCCAGCAGCCAAGGTATAGGGGCTCGGACTGAAGCTTTCTTT. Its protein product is CASSQGIGARTEAFF.

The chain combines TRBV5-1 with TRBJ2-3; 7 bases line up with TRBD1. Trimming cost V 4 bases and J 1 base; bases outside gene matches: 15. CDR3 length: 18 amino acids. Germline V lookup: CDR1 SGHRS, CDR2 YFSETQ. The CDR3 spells CASSESGTEPFGTDTQYF. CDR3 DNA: TGCGCCAGCAGCGAATCCGGGACAGAGCCCTTCGGCACAGATACGCAGTATTTT.

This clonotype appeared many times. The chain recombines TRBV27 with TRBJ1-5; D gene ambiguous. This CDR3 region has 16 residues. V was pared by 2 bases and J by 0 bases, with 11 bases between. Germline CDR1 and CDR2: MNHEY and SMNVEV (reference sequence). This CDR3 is CASSLKGGYSNQPQHF. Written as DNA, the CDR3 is TGTGCCAGCAGTTTAAAGGGAGGGTATAGCAATCAGCCCCAGCATTTT.

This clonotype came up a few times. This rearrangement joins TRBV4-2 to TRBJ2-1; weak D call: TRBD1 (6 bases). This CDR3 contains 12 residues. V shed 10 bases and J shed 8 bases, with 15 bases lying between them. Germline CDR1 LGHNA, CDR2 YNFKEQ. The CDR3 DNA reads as TGTGCCACAGGGAACAGGGAAGATGAGCAGTTCTTC. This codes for CATGNREDEQFF.

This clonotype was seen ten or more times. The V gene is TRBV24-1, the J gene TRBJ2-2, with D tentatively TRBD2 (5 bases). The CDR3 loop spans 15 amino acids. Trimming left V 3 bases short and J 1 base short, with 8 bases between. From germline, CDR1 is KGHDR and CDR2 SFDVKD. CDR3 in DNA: TGTGCCACCAGTGATAAGCGGAAGAACACCGGGGAGCTGTTTTTT. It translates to CATSDKRKNTGELFF.

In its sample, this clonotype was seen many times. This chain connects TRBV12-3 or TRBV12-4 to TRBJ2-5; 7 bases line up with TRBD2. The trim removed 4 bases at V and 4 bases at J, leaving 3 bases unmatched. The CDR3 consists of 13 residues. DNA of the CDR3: TGTGCCAGCAGTTCGACTAGCACAGAGACCCAGTACTTC. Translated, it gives CASSSTSTETQYF.

The CDR3 DNA follows: TGTGCCAGCAGTGAAATGAGAGCTAGCTCCTACAATGAGCAGTTCTTC. Its protein is CASSEMRASSYNEQFF. This chain uses TRBV6-1 with TRBJ2-1, with no clear D. This CDR3 region has 16 residues. Germline V gives CDR1 MNHNS, CDR2 SASEGT. Trimming took 2 bases from V and 0 from J, leaving 11 bases between them.

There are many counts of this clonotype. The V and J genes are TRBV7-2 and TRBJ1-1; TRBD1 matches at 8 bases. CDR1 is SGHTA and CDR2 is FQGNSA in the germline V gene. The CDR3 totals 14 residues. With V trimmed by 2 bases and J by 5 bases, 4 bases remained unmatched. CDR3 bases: TGTGCCAGCAGCTTACAGGGGGCGAGAACTGAAGCTTTCTTT. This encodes CASSLQGARTEAFF.

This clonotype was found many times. Here the CDR3 DNA reads TGCAGTGCTAGAGAGATGGGCACATACAATGAGCAGTTCTTC. It is translated as CSAREMGTYNEQFF. This chain links TRBV20-1 with TRBJ2-1; D gene uncertain. V was shortened by 0 bases and J by 4 bases, with 10 bases between the two germline ends. CDR3 size: 14 residues. Germline V CDR1 and CDR2: DFQATT, SNEGSKA (reference sequence).

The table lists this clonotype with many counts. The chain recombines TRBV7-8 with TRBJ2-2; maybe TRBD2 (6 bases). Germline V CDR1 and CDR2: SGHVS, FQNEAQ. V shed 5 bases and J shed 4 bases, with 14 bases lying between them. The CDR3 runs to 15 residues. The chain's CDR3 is CASSRVRGGTGELFF. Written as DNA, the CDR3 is TGTGCCAGCAGCCGCGTCCGGGGAGGCACCGGGGAGCTGTTTTTT.

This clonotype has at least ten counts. CDR3 loop: CASSLTAGEVGYTF. CDR3 coding DNA: TGTGCCAGCAGCTTAACGGCAGGGGAGGTTGGCTACACCTTC. The chain joins TRBV7-9 to TRBJ1-2, with D tentatively TRBD1 (6 bases). The CDR3 spans 14 residues. In germline, CDR1 is SEHNR, CDR2 FQNEAQ (reference sequence). V lost 2 bases and J lost 7, with 14 bases in between.

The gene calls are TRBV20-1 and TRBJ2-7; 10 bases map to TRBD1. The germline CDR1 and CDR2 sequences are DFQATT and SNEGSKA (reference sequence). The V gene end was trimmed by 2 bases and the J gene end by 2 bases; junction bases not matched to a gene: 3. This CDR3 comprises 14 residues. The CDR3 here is CSARRTGGTYEQYF. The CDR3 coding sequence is TGCAGTGCTAGAAGGACAGGGGGGACCTACGAGCAGTACTTC.

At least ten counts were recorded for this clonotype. CDR3 DNA sequence: TGTGCCACCAGCAGAGATGTCCCCCAGCCCCAGCATTTT. Residues: CATSRDVPQPQHF. This chain connects TRBV15 to TRBJ1-5, with unresolved D. The CDR3 runs to 13 residues. Germline CDR1 is LNHNV and CDR2 is YYDKDF (reference sequence). V shed 0 bases and J shed 7 bases, with 7 bases lying between them.

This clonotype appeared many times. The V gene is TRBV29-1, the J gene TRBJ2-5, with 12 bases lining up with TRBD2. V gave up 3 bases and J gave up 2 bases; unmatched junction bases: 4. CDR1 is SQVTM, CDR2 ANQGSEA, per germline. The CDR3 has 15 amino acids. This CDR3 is CSVEGLAGIQETQYF. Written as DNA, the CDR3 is TGCAGCGTTGAGGGACTAGCGGGCATTCAAGAGACCCAGTACTTC.

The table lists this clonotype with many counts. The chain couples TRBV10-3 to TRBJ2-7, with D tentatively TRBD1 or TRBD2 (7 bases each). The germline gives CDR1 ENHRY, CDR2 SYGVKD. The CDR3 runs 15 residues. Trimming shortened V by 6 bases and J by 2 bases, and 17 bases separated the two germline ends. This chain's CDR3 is CAISGGTAAAYEQYF. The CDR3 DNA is TGTGCCATCAGCGGGGGGACAGCAGCCGCCTACGAGCAGTACTTC.

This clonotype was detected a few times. The CDR3 loop reads CSVDRGRDYGYTF. The CDR3 region has the DNA TGCAGCGTTGACCGGGGCAGAGACTATGGCTACACCTTC. The J gene is TRBJ1-2, the V gene TRBV29-1; possible D gene TRBD1, 5 bases. The CDR3 consists of 13 residues. Per the germline V gene, CDR1 is SQVTM and CDR2 is ANQGSEA. V gave up 3 bases and J gave up 3 bases, with 11 bases separating them. The variable domain in full, with the rest retrieved from reference TRBV29-1 and TRBJ1-2, is SAVISQKPSRDICQRGTSLTIQCQVDSQVTMMFWYRQQPGQSLTLIATANQGSEATYESGFVIDKFPISRPNLTFSTLTVSNMSPEDSSIYLCSVDRGRDYGYTFGSGTRLTVV.

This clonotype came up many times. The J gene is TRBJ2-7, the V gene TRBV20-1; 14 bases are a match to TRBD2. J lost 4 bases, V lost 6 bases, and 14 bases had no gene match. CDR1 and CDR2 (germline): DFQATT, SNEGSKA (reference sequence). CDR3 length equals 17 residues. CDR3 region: CSADGTGGLAGAYEQYF. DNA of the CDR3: TGCAGTGCAGACGGGACAGGGGGACTAGCGGGAGCATACGAGCAGTACTTC.

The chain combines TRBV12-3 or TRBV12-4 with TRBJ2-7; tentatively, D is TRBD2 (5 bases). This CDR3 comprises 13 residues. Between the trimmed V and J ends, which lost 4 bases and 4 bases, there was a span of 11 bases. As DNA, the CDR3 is TGTGCCAGCAGTTCCCACTGGAGGTACGAGCAGTACTTC. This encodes CASSSHWRYEQYF.

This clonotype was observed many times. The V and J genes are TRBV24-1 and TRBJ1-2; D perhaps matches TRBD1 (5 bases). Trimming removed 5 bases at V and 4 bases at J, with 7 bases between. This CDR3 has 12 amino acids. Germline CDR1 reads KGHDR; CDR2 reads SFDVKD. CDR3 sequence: CATSGDGYGYTF. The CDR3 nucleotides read TGTGCCACCAGTGGGGACGGCTATGGCTACACCTTC.

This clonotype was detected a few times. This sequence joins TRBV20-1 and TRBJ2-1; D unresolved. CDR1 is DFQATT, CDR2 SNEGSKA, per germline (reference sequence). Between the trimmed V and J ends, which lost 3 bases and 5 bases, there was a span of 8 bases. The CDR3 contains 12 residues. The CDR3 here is CSASPTNNEQFF. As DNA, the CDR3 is TGCAGTGCTAGCCCAACTAACAATGAGCAGTTCTTC.